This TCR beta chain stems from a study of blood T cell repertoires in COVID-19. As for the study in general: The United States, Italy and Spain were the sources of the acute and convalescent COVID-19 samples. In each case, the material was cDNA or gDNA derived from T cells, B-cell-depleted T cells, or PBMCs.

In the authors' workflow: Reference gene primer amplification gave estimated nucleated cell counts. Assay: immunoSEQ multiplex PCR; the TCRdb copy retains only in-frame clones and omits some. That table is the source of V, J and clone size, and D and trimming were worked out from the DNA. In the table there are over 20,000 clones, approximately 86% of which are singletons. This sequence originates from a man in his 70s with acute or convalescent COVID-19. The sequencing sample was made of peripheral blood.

CDR3 DNA sequence: TGTGCCAGCAGTTTATGGGTGGCGGAGAACACTGAAGCTTTCTTT. Protein product: CASSLWVAENTEAFF. V gene TRBV28 combines with J gene TRBJ1-1; D is unclear. Trimming cost V 0 bases and J 1 base, with 9 bases left between them. Germline-derived CDR1 and CDR2 are MDHEN and SYDVKM. CDR3 length: 15 residues.